The rows below give T cell receptor beta chains drawn from one sample of a study of cytomegalovirus exposure and HLA in healthy donors. Only in-frame clones appear in the TCRdb table, and some are missing; sequencing was by immunoSEQ multiplex PCR. Of about 180,000 clones listed, roughly three quarters are singletons. The sequencing input was PBMCs. The receptors here all came from a woman in her fifties or sixties in good health and CMV-seropositive. Each CDR3 is given without its conserved first and last residue. Each record gives: CDR3 protein, V gene.

ASSRTGLNQPQH TRBV6-5
ASSSALAGGPRAEQF TRBV5-1
ASCTGGMPYNEQF TRBV7-9
ASSYPGNGQPQH TRBV6-5
ASSLGSSYEQY TRBV5-6
ASSTPYTSGYGYT TRBV7-9
ASSGGTSKETQY TRBV5-4
ASSRADRRTF TRBV6-6
AGRDNRDTQY TRBV2
AIYNTDRRNQPQH TRBV19
ASSEWAGAHYEQY TRBV25-1
AWSVLGNLYGYT TRBV30
ASSVEPQQETQY TRBV9
AISDRDRDTGELF TRBV10-3
SAASGANVLT TRBV29-1
ASSFYPRRVPHVYYGYT TRBV5-4
AWSDLGQGGGYT TRBV30
AWSASANYGYT TRBV30
ASTRQDRADTEAF TRBV5-8
AWSQTGGGNQPQH TRBV30
ASRGTSWYQETQY TRBV19
ASSGTSGNNEQF TRBV5-1